The 18 T cell receptor beta chains listed next were all sequenced from one sample in a study of blood T cell repertoires in COVID-19. The data were produced by immunoSEQ multiplex PCR, yet TCRdb's version contains in-frame clones alone and is incomplete. This table holds 110,000 to 150,000 clones, 86% found once. The sequencing sample was made of PBMCs or T cells enriched from blood (not recorded which). The receptors stem from a man aged 45-65 years who had recovered from COVID-19.

V is TRBV7-8 and J is TRBJ1-5; D unresolved. The V gene lost 5 bases and the J gene lost 3 bases, with 8 bases spanning the gap. Germline V CDR1 and CDR2: SGHVS, FQNEAQ. CDR3 length: 13 amino acids. CDR3 sequence (DNA): TGTGCCAGCAGCCTGGGCAACAATCAGCCCCAGCATTTT. Translated, it gives CASSLGNNQPQHF.

The rearrangement links TRBV2 to TRBJ2-7, with 7 bases fitting TRBD1. CDR1 SNHLY and CDR2 FYNNEI come from the germline V gene. The CDR3 covers 14 residues. The V and J ends lost 4 bases and 6 bases, in that order; junction bases with no gene match: 9. CDR3 in amino acids: CASSGSGGVSEQYF. DNA for the CDR3: TGTGCCAGCAGTGGTTCAGGGGGAGTAAGCGAGCAGTACTTC.

The chain carries TRBV6-2 or TRBV6-3 and TRBJ2-3; 7 bases agree with TRBD2. The CDR3 extends over 15 amino acids. V lost 4 bases to trimming and J lost 1 base; unmatched junction nucleotides: 5. Per the germline V gene, CDR1 is MNHEY and CDR2 is SVGEGT. The CDR3 region has the DNA TGTGCCAGCAGTTGGACTAGTGGGGGCACAGATACGCAGTATTTT. This translates into CASSWTSGGTDTQYF.

The rearrangement links TRBV2 to TRBJ1-4; TRBD1 agrees at 7 bases. The V gene end was trimmed by 6 bases and the J gene end by 7 bases; junction bases not matched to a gene: 8. This CDR3 region has 14 residues. CDR1 is SNHLY, CDR2 FYNNEI, per germline. CDR3 amino acids: CASRDGQVVEKLFF. The CDR3 nucleotides are TGTGCCAGCAGGGACGGACAGGTGGTTGAAAAACTGTTTTTT.

The rearrangement joins TRBV9 to TRBJ1-2, with TRBD1 as a possible D gene (6 bases). CDR3 length: 16 residues. Deletions cut 3 bases from V and 8 bases from J, with 23 bases between. Germline V CDR1 and CDR2: SGDLS, YYNGEE. The chain's CDR3 is CASSGQDRITLRGYTF. The CDR3, as DNA: TGTGCCAGCAGCGGGCAAGACAGGATAACTTTGAGGGGCTACACCTTC.

The chain carries TRBV7-8 and TRBJ1-4, with TRBD1 identical over 9 bases. The CDR3 spans 18 residues. Germline V gene data show CDR1 as SGHVS and CDR2 as FQNEAQ. V shed 4 bases and J 8 bases; nucleotides not matched to a gene: 17. DNA of the CDR3: TGTGCCAGCAGCTCCCTATCGGGACAGGGCGGTTTTGGGGAAAAACTGTTTTTT. Translation: CASSSLSGQGGFGEKLFF.

This sequence joins TRBV7-8 and TRBJ1-1; TRBD1 matches at 7 bases. The V and J ends lost 5 bases and 10 bases, in that order; junction bases with no gene match: 7. The CDR3 has 12 amino acids. Germline CDR1 reads SGHVS; CDR2 reads FQNEAQ. The CDR3 bases are TGTGCCAGCAGCCTTGACAGGGACCGAGCTTTCTTT. It codes for CASSLDRDRAFF.

This chain joins TRBV2 and TRBJ1-5; D unclear. This CDR3 spans 14 amino acids. Deletions cut 2 bases from V and 5 bases from J, with 10 bases between. The V gene's germline CDR1 is SNHLY and CDR2 FYNNEI. The CDR3 bases are TGTGCCAGCAGTGAAAGAGCCGGAGATCAGCCCCAGCATTTT. Translation gives CASSERAGDQPQHF.

This chain connects TRBV19 to TRBJ2-2, with TRBD1 matching over 12 bases. This CDR3 is built from 19 residues. Germline V gives CDR1 LNHDA, CDR2 SQIVND (reference sequence). V was clipped by 4 bases and J by 2 bases; unmatched bases: 11. The CDR3 DNA sequence: TGTGCCAGTAGTAAGCGTTTGGGACAGGGGGCCATCAACACCGGGGAGCTGTTTTTT. This sequence encodes CASSKRLGQGAINTGELFF.

This chain links TRBV4-1 with TRBJ2-3, with D perhaps TRBD2 (6 bases). V was clipped by 7 bases and J by 1 base, with 21 bases between them. CDR3 size: 17 residues. CDR1 and CDR2 from the germline V gene are MGHRA and YSYEKL. DNA of the CDR3: TGCGCCAGCACCCCACGACGGCGGGATGGGGGCACAGATACGCAGTATTTT. Translated: CASTPRRRDGGTDTQYF.

This chain uses TRBV3-1 (or the pseudogene TRBV3-2) with TRBJ1-6; D gene uncertain. Germline CDR1 and CDR2: LGHDT and YNNKEL (reference sequence). The CDR3 runs to 16 residues. Trimming pared 0 bases from V and 9 bases from J, leaving 15 bases between. The CDR3 loop reads CASSQDPRGRVSPLHF. The CDR3 DNA reads TGTGCCAGCAGCCAAGATCCACGGGGAAGGGTTTCACCCCTCCACTTT.

This clone was seen a few times. The chain couples TRBV3-1 (or the pseudogene TRBV3-2) to TRBJ1-5, with D uncertain. V lost 0 bases, J lost 5 bases, and 5 bases lay in between. CDR1 LGHDT and CDR2 YNNKEL come from the germline V gene (reference sequence). This CDR3 comprises 13 residues. The CDR3 DNA sequence: TGTGCCAGCAGCCAAGAACGGTATCAGCCCCAGCATTTT. Residues: CASSQERYQPQHF.

The gene calls are TRBV19 and TRBJ2-7, with a weak D call TRBD1 (6 bases). This CDR3 has 15 amino acids. Germline CDR1 and CDR2: LNHDA and SQIVND (reference sequence). V was cut by 7 bases and J by 6 bases, with 22 bases left in between. CDR3 region: CASTNTGIGTSEQYF. The DNA for the CDR3 is TGTGCCAGTACTAATACTGGGATTGGGACATCCGAGCAGTACTTC.

This sequence joins TRBV3-1 (or the pseudogene TRBV3-2) and TRBJ2-3; D not certain. Germline V gene data show CDR1 as LGHDT and CDR2 as YNNKEL (reference sequence). The V gene lost 0 bases and the J gene lost 4 bases, with 14 bases spanning the gap. The CDR3 covers 16 residues. The CDR3 sequence is CASSQDEARWSDTQYF. As DNA, the CDR3 is TGTGCCAGCAGCCAAGATGAAGCACGCTGGTCAGATACGCAGTATTTT.

V usage is TRBV7-2 and J usage is TRBJ1-5; D unclear. V was clipped by 6 bases and J by 4 bases, with 19 bases between them. This CDR3 has 16 amino acids. CDR1 and CDR2 from the germline V gene are SGHTA and FQGNSA. The chain's CDR3 is CASSPAWVGGNQPQHF. In DNA, the CDR3 is TGTGCCAGCAGTCCAGCCTGGGTAGGAGGGAATCAGCCCCAGCATTTT.

This clone occurred once. The CDR3 spells CASSVVATNTEAFF. The CDR3 DNA reads TGTGCCAGCAGCGTAGTGGCAACGAACACTGAAGCTTTCTTT. J is TRBJ1-1 and V is TRBV9; D not resolved. Germline CDR1 reads SGDLS; CDR2 reads YYNGEE. This CDR3 is 14 amino acids long. V was trimmed by 0 bases and J by 1 base, leaving 7 bases between them.

This sequence joins TRBV19 and TRBJ2-1; 10 bases map to TRBD2. The CDR3 is 16 residues long. V was pared by 5 bases and J by 2 bases, with 6 bases of the junction left unmatched. The germline V gene encodes CDR1 LNHDA and CDR2 SQIVND (reference sequence). The CDR3 spells CASSENSGGTYNEQFF. DNA of the CDR3: TGTGCCAGTAGTGAGAATAGCGGGGGGACCTACAATGAGCAGTTCTTC.

This clone appeared once. The chain couples TRBV4-1 to TRBJ2-1, with TRBD2 matching over 11 bases. This CDR3 has 18 residues. Germline values: CDR1 MGHRA, CDR2 YSYEKL. J lost 9 bases, V lost 3 bases, and 16 bases had no gene match. The CDR3 bases are TGCGCCAGCAGCCAGACAACAGACGGGACTAGCGGCTTGGGTGAGCAGTTCTTC. Translation gives CASSQTTDGTSGLGEQFF.